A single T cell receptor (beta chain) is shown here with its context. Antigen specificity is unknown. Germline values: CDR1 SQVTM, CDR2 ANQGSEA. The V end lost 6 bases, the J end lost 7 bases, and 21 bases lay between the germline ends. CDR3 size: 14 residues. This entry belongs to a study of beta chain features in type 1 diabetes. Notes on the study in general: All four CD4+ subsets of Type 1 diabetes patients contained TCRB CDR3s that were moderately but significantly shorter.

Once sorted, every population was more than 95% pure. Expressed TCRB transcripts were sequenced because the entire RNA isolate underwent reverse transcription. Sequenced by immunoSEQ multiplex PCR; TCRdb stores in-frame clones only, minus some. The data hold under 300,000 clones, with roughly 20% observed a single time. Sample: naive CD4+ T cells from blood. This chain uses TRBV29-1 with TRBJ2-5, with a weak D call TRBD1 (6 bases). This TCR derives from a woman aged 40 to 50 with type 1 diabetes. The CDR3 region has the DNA TGCAGCGTCCCCGGACAGTTAATACTGTCGACCCAGTACTTC. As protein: CSVPGQLILSTQYF.